The clone carrying this TCR beta chain has just a few counts. The antigen is undetermined. Individual cDNA molecules were tagged with unique molecular identifiers. TCRdb reanalysed the 5' RACE reads using MiXCR and keeps one entry per CDR3 protein. Seen here are about 30,000 distinct CDR3 sequences, over 6.5% observed once, and the top ten hold over 35%. The data stem from a study of early T cells in non-severe SARS-CoV-2 infection. Study in general: Unsorted whole blood bulk RNA was sequenced, with unpaired chains. General study findings and limits: In VDJdb matching, anti-spike CD8 responses were favored while private and CD4 specificities went missing.

V was clipped by 3 bases and J by 8 bases; unmatched bases: 4. Germline V CDR1 and CDR2: SQVTM, ANQGSEA. The CDR3 is 12 residues long. This sequence joins TRBV29-1 and TRBJ2-1; 7 nucleotides line up with TRBD2. The source material was whole blood. The clonotype was recovered from an adult who was a healthcare worker with PCR-confirmed SARS-CoV-2 infection or an uninfected control (not recorded which). The CDR3 here is CSVDPSGHEQFF. CDR3 bases: TGCAGCGTTGACCCTAGCGGTCATGAGCAGTTCTTC.